This T cell receptor (beta chain) emerged from a study of CDR3 diversity in severe acne. TCRdb independently ran MiXCR on the PCR reads; one entry per CDR3 protein. Altogether roughly 100,000 distinct CDR3 sequences are present, roughly half being singletons, with the ten largest covering about an eighth. Germline trimming cut 5 bases from V and 7 bases from J; bases unmatched to any gene: 8. The CDR3 totals 14 residues. Germline CDR1 is LNHDA and CDR2 is SQIVND (reference sequence). This clonotype appeared many times. This clonotype was sampled from a male donor with acne. The sample taken for sequencing was blood. This sequence joins TRBV19 and TRBJ2-5, with 9 bases identical to TRBD1. The CDR3 reads CASSFEAGQGTQYF. The CDR3 DNA reads TGTGCCAGTAGTTTTGAAGCGGGACAGGGGACCCAGTACTTC.